This entry is about one TCR beta chain. Its antigen is unknown. CDR1 is SGHRS, CDR2 YFSETQ, per germline. This CDR3 is built from 15 residues. V lost 1 base and J 8 bases, leaving 15 bases between the germline ends. The data were obtained in a study of cytomegalovirus exposure and HLA in healthy donors. Study-level findings and limits: Apparent HLA restriction characterized most CMV-associated TCR beta chains in a later analysis. Immune exposure was documented only through CMV serostatus.

Vbeta (60) and Jbeta (13) primers were used in the PCR. TCRdb keeps only in-frame clones here, not all; method: immunoSEQ multiplex PCR. The sample has some 170,000 clones; roughly four fifths are singletons. V gene TRBV5-1 combines with J gene TRBJ1-4, with D perhaps TRBD1 (6 bases). Sequencing input: PBMCs. The sequence was obtained from a woman in her thirties or forties in good health and CMV-seronegative. The CDR3 DNA reads as TGCGCCAGCAGCTTGCAGGGGTTGCCGGGGGAAAAACTGTTTTTT. Amino acids: CASSLQGLPGEKLFF.